This T cell receptor beta chain was recovered during a study of blood T cell repertoires in COVID-19. About the research overall: From T cells, B-cell-depleted T cells, or PBMCs came the material, which was cDNA or gDNA.

TCRdb's copy holds only in-frame clones and misses some; the assay was immunoSEQ multiplex PCR. The data hold roughly 60,000 clones, with around 90% observed a single time. Germline V gene lookup returns CDR1 KGHDR and CDR2 SFDVKD. V was clipped by 4 bases and J by 9 bases; unmatched bases: 7. The CDR3 is made up of 14 amino acids. The receptor was derived from a human donor with active COVID-19. The donor label of this sample is uncertain. The specimen was peripheral blood. This sequence joins TRBV24-1 and TRBJ2-1, with TRBD1 matching over 8 bases. DNA of the CDR3: TGTGCCACCAGTGAACCCCGGACAGGGAGTGAGCAGTTCTTC. It is translated as CATSEPRTGSEQFF.